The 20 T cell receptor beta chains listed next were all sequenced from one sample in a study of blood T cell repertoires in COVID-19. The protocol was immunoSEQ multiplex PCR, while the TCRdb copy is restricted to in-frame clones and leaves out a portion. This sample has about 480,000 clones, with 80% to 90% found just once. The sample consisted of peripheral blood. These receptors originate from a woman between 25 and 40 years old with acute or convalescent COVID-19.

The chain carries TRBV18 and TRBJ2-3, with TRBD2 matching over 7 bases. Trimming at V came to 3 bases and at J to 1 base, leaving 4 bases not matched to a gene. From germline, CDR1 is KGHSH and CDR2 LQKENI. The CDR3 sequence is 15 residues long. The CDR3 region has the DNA TGTGCCAGCTCACCGAGACTAGCAGGCACAGATACGCAGTATTTT. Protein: CASSPRLAGTDTQYF.

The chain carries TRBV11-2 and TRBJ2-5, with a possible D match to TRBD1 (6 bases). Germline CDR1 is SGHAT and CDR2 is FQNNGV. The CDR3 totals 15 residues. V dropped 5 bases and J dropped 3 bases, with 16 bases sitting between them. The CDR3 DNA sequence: TGTGCCAGCAGCCGAGCCATTTACAGGGAAGAGACCCAGTACTTC. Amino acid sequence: CASSRAIYREETQYF.

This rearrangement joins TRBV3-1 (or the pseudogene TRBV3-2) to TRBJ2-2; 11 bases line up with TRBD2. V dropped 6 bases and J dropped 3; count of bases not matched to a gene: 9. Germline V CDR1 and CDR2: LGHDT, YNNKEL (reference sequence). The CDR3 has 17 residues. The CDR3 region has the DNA TGTGCCAGCAGGAAAATACTAGCGGGGGAGGACACCGGGGAGCTGTTTTTT. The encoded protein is CASRKILAGEDTGELFF.

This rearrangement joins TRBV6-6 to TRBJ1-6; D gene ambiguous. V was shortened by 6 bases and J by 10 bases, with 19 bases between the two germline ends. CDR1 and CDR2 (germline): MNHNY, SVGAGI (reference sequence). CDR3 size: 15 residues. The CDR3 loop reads CASSKEGLRGSPLHF. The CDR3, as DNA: TGTGCCAGCAGCAAGGAAGGTCTCAGAGGGTCACCCCTCCACTTT.

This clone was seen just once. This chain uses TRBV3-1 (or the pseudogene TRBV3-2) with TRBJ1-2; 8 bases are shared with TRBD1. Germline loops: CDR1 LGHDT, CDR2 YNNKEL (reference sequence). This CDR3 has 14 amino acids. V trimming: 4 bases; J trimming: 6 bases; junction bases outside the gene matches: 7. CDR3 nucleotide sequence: TGTGCCAGCAGCCCCCGGACAGGGAGGGATGGCTACACCTTC. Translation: CASSPRTGRDGYTF.

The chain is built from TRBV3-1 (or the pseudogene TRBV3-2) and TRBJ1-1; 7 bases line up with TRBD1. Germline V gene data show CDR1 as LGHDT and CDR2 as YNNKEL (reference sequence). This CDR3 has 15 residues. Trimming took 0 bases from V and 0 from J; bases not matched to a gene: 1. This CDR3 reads CASSQEQGLNTEAFF. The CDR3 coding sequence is TGTGCCAGCAGCCAAGAACAGGGGCTGAACACTGAAGCTTTCTTT.

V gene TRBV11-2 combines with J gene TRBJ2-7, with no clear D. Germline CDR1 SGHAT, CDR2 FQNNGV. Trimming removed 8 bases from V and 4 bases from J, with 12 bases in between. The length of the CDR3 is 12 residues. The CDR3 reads CASATGSYEQYF. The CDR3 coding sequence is TGTGCCAGCGCTACCGGTAGTTACGAGCAGTACTTC.

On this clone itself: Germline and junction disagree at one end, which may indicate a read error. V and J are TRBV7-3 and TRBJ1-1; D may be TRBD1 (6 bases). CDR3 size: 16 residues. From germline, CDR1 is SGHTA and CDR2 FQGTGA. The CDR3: CARSGLTGTTNTEAFF. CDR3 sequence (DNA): TGTGCCCGCAGCGGGCTGACCGGGACAACGAACACTGAAGCTTTCTTT.

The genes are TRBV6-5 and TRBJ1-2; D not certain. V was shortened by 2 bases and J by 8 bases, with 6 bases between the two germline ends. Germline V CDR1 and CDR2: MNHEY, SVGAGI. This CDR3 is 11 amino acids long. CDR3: CASSYPEGYTF. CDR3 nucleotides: TGTGCCAGCAGTTACCCCGAGGGCTACACCTTC.

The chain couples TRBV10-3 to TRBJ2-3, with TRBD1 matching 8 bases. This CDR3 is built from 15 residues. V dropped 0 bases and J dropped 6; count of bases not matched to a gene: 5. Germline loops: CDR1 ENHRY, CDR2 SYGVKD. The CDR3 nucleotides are TGTGCCATCAGTGAGTCCCGGACAGGGAAGGATACGCAGTATTTT. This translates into CAISESRTGKDTQYF.

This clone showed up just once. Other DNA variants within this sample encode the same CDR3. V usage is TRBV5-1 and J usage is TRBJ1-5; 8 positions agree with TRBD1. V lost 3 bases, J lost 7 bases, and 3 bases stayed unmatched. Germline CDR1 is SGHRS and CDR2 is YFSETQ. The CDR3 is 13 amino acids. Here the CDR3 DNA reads TGCGCCAGCAGCTATACAGGGGGGCAGCCCCAGCATTTT. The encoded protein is CASSYTGGQPQHF.

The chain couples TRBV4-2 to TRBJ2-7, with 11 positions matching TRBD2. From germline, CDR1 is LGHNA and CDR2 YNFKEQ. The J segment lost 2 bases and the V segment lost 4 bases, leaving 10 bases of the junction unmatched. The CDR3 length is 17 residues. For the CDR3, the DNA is TGTGCCAGCAGCCGCCGAACTAGCGGGGGCCTCGCCTACGAGCAGTACTTC. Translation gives CASSRRTSGGLAYEQYF.

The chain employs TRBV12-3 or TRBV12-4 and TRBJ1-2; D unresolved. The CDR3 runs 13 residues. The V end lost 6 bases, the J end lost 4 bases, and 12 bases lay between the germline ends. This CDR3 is CASRSSGSYGYTF. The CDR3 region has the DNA TGTGCCAGCAGAAGTTCTGGGAGCTATGGCTACACCTTC.

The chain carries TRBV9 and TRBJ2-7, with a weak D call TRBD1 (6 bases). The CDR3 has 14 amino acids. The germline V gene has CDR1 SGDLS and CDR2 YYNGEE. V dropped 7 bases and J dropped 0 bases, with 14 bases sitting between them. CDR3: CASGPQGSSYEQYF. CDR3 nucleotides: TGTGCCAGCGGCCCACAGGGATCCTCCTACGAGCAGTACTTC.

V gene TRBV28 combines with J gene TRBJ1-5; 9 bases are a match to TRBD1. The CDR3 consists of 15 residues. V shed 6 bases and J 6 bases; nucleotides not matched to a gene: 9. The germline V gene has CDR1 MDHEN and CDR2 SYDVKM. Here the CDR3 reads CASRQQGAIGQPQHF. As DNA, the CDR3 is TGTGCCAGCAGACAACAGGGGGCAATTGGTCAGCCCCAGCATTTT.

CDR3 sequence reads: CASGLVGDYEQYF. Written as DNA, the CDR3 is TGTGCCAGCGGATTAGTGGGAGACTACGAGCAGTACTTC. V gene TRBV11-2 combines with J gene TRBJ2-7, with a weak D call TRBD2 (5 bases). V was trimmed by 8 bases and J by 3 bases, leaving 14 bases between them. Germline CDR1 reads SGHAT; CDR2 reads FQNNGV. This CDR3 has 13 amino acids. The variable domain in full, completed from reference TRBV11-2 and TRBJ2-7, reads EAGVAQSPRYKIIEKRQSVAFWCNPISGHATLYWYQQILGQGPKLLIQFQNNGVVDDSQLPKDRFSAERLKGVDSTLKIQPAKLEDSAVYLCASGLVGDYEQYFGPGTRLTVT.

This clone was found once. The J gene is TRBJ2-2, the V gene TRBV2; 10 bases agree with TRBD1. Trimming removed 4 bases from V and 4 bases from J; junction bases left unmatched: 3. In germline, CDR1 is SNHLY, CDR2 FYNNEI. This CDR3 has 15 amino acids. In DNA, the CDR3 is TGTGCCAGCAGTGGACAGGGGGCGGTCACCGGGGAGCTGTTTTTT. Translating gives CASSGQGAVTGELFF.

The CDR3 is CATMGREGSPLHF. The CDR3 nucleotides read TGTGCTACCATGGGCAGGGAAGGATCACCCCTCCACTTT. V is TRBV6-5 and J is TRBJ1-6; weak D call: TRBD1 (5 bases). The CDR3 consists of 13 residues. Germline CDR1 reads MNHEY; CDR2 reads SVGAGI.

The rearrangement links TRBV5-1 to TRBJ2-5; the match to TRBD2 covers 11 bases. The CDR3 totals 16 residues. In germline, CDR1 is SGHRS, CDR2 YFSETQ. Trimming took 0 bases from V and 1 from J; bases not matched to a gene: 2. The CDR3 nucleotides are TGCGCCAGCAGCTTGGTAGCGGGGGGGCCCCAAGAGACCCAGTACTTC. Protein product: CASSLVAGGPQETQYF.

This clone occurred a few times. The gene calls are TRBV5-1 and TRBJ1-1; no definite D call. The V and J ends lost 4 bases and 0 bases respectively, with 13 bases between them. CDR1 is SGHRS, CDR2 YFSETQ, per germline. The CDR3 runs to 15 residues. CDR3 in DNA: TGCGCCAGCAGCGTCAGGTCGAGCTTGAACACTGAAGCTTTCTTT. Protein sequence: CASSVRSSLNTEAFF.